This TCR beta chain is drawn from a study of molecular identifiers for immune sequencing clone quantification. As for the study in general: In the replicates, RNA derived from approximately 20,000 or 100,000 naive CD8 cells was divided into five parts, and four were sequenced. The study's findings and limits: Clonotypes topping 20 RNA copies carried over 97% of effector molecules but under 1% of naive ones.

This clonotype was observed once. As yet, its antigen is unknown. Making the bulk TCR libraries relied on previously described methods and listed TCR primers. TCRdb analysed the PCR reads with MiXCR anew, one entry per CDR3 protein. The sample consists of approximately 590,000 distinct CDR3 sequences, about 25% of them appearing once. For naive CD8 T cells, sorting used the CD8+CD4-CCR7+CD45RA+ phenotype. The CDR3 extends over 16 amino acids. V lost 1 base to trimming and J lost 7 bases; unmatched junction nucleotides: 9. CDR1 and CDR2 (germline): SGHTA, FQGTGA. The sequence was obtained from a human donor in good health. Some libraries in this study had Jurkat cell RNA spiked in. This chain connects TRBV7-3 to TRBJ2-1; TRBD2 matches at 8 bases. The sample comprised naive CD8+ T cells from blood, with Jurkat cell RNA spiked in. Described subset: FACS-sorted CD8+CD4-CCR7+CD45RA+ naive T cells. CDR3 region: CASSLIPGGPGNEQFF. In DNA, the CDR3 is TGTGCCAGCAGCTTAATCCCGGGAGGGCCTGGGAATGAGCAGTTCTTC.